One sample yielded the 4 T cell receptor beta chains listed below, sequenced in a study of shared clonotypes between healthy human individuals. Clones were sequenced by immunoSEQ multiplex PCR, and TCRdb holds only the in-frame ones, with some missing. The table lists roughly 720,000 clones, about nine tenths of them singletons. Sequences were obtained from memory CD8+ T cells from PBMCs. Sample subset: CD45RO+ cells pooled with CCR7-negative TemRA cells. The receptor source for this set is a man between 18 and 29 years old in good health. Some clones in this sample may be carry-over from other donors' samples.

The rearrangement joins TRBV7-9 to TRBJ2-1; 7 bases fit TRBD2. The trim removed 5 bases at V and 9 bases at J, leaving 16 bases unmatched. The CDR3 extends over 16 amino acids. CDR1 and CDR2 (germline): SEHNR, FQNEAQ (reference sequence). This chain's CDR3 is CASSGVRDYVSREQFF. The CDR3 nucleotides read TGTGCCAGCAGCGGGGTAAGGGACTATGTGTCTCGTGAGCAGTTCTTC.

This chain connects TRBV28 to TRBJ2-1; D possibly matches TRBD1 or TRBD2 (5 bases each). Germline CDR1 reads MDHEN; CDR2 reads SYDVKM. This CDR3 region has 15 residues. V was cut by 8 bases and J by 8 bases, with 22 bases left in between. The CDR3 sequence: CASSTSREGDDEQFF. The DNA for the CDR3 is TGTGCCAGCTCTACGTCCCGGGAAGGGGATGATGAGCAGTTCTTC.

This chain connects TRBV7-6 to TRBJ2-7; D remains unclear. Trimming left V 2 bases short and J 2 bases short, with 13 bases between. Germline V CDR1 and CDR2: SGHVS, FNYEAQ. This CDR3 region has 15 residues. CDR3 sequence: CASSLPDRVPYEQYF. CDR3 DNA: TGTGCCAGCAGCTTACCCGACCGGGTTCCCTACGAGCAGTACTTC.

The V gene is TRBV9, the J gene TRBJ2-1, with 9 positions matching TRBD2. Trimming took 0 bases from V and 8 from J; bases not matched to a gene: 6. The CDR3 is 15 amino acids. Germline assignment: CDR1 SGDLS and CDR2 YYNGEE. This CDR3 is CASSVETSGRDEQFF. In DNA, the CDR3 is TGTGCCAGCAGCGTAGAGACTAGCGGAAGGGATGAGCAGTTCTTC.